These 20 T cell receptor beta chains originate from one sample sequenced in a study of regulatory T cells in long-lasting Graves disease. Time point reported: newly diagnosed GD, antithyroid drugs for less than 3 months. There was RNA extracted from PBMCs, and the TCR library was made from it. Combining iRepertoire HTBI primers with Arm-PCR of CDR3 regions, the authors built TCR beta libraries. Via MiXCR, TCRdb re-called the multiplex PCR reads, giving one row per CDR3 protein. The sample shows a few hundred thousand distinct CDR3 sequences, less than 15% of them seen only once. This sample also appeared in a second study, on T cells in Graves' hyperthyroidism and ophthalmopathy.

The input for sequencing was peripheral blood mononuclear cells (PBMCs), taken at new diagnosis, from a patient treated with antithyroid drugs. The receptor set was obtained from a woman aged 45-65 years with Graves disease.

For this clonotype: One end of the junction fails to match germline, which may point to a read error. The J gene is TRBJ2-1, the V gene TRBV20-1, with 9 bases identical to TRBD1. Germline CDR1 reads DFQATT; CDR2 reads SNEGSKA (reference sequence). The CDR3 covers 17 residues. In DNA, the CDR3 is TGCAGTGCTGCGGGACAGGGCTCACTAGCGCTCTACAATGAGCAGCTCTTC. This translates into CSAAGQGSLALYNEQLF.

This clonotype has only a few counts. The J gene is TRBJ1-3, the V gene TRBV5-1, with 10 bases lining up with TRBD1. The junction had 2 bases not matched to a gene; V was cut back by 4 bases and J by 1 base. The CDR3 is 15 residues long. Germline CDR1 is SGHRS and CDR2 is YFSETQ. In DNA, the CDR3 is TGCGCCAGCAGCACGGGACAGGGGTCTGGAAACACCATATATTTT. Translation: CASSTGQGSGNTIYF.

This clonotype was recorded at least ten times. The chain joins TRBV12-3 or TRBV12-4 to TRBJ2-1; 12 bases match TRBD2. V dropped 0 bases and J dropped 10; count of bases not matched to a gene: 4. This CDR3 region has 15 residues. The CDR3 sequence: CASSLALAGGPEQFF. The CDR3 bases are TGTGCCAGCAGTTTAGCCCTAGCGGGAGGGCCCGAGCAGTTCTTC.

This clonotype was observed many times. The chain is built from TRBV20-1 and TRBJ2-3, with TRBD2 identical over 10 bases. Germline loops: CDR1 DFQATT, CDR2 SNEGSKA (reference sequence). V shed 2 bases and J 4 bases; nucleotides not matched to a gene: 12. This CDR3 comprises 17 residues. The DNA for the CDR3 is TGCAGTGCTAGATTCCCTAGCGGGAGTACGGAATCAGATACGCAGTATTTT. It codes for CSARFPSGSTESDTQYF.

This clonotype occurred a few times. The CDR3 loop is CASIGLGSTEAFF. As DNA, the CDR3 is TGTGCCAGCATTGGTTTAGGGTCGACTGAAGCTTTCTTT. The rearrangement links TRBV25-1 to TRBJ1-1; D is unclear. The CDR3 length is 13 residues. Germline V gives CDR1 MGHDK, CDR2 SYGVNS. Trimming pared 7 bases from V and 5 bases from J, leaving 14 bases between.

This clonotype was detected only a few times. A much larger clone lies a single base off, so this may be a read error. The conserved phenylalanine or tryptophan normally closing the CDR3 is absent here, so this likely arose from a read error. The rearrangement joins TRBV29-1 to TRBJ2-5, with a possible D match to TRBD2 (6 bases). The CDR3 sequence is 14 residues long. Germline-derived CDR1 and CDR2 are SQVTM and ANQGSEA. Trimming shortened V by 4 bases and J by 4 bases, and 16 bases separated the two germline ends. CDR3 DNA sequence: TGCAGCGTTGTGTTGGGGGTGGGGGGAGAGACCCAGTACCTC. It yields the protein CSVVLGVGGETQYL.

This chain uses TRBV19 with TRBJ2-7, with 10 bases aligning to TRBD2. The CDR3 runs 15 residues. The V gene end was trimmed by 1 base and the J gene end by 4 bases; junction bases not matched to a gene: 4. The V gene's germline CDR1 is LNHDA and CDR2 SQIVND (reference sequence). Here the CDR3 reads CASSIVLAGAYEQYF. The CDR3 DNA reads TGTGCCAGTAGTATAGTCCTAGCGGGAGCGTACGAGCAGTACTTC.

The chain employs TRBV28 and TRBJ2-7; D not certain. The CDR3 loop spans 13 amino acids. Germline V gene data show CDR1 as MDHEN and CDR2 as SYDVKM. Trimming removed 5 bases at V and 0 bases at J, with 8 bases between. In DNA form, the CDR3 reads TGTGCCAGCAGTCTCCTTCGCTCCTACGAGCAGTACTTC. It specifies CASSLLRSYEQYF. Together with reference TRBV28 and TRBJ2-7, the CDR3 gives the full variable domain: DVKVTQSSRYLVKRTGEKVFLECVQDMDHENMFWYRQDPGLGLRLIYFSYDVKMKEKGDIPEGYSVSREKKERFSLILESASTNQTSMYLCASSLLRSYEQYFGPGTRLTVT.

The chain carries TRBV5-6 and TRBJ1-6; D not certain. This CDR3 is built from 15 residues. Trimming removed 0 bases at V and 6 bases at J, with 10 bases between. Germline V lookup: CDR1 SGHDT, CDR2 YYEEEE. In DNA form, the CDR3 reads TGTGCCAGCAGCTTGGGCCGGGGTTTTAATTCACCCCTCCACTTT. As protein: CASSLGRGFNSPLHF.

This clonotype was seen repeatedly, ten times or more. The rearrangement uses TRBV3-1 and TRBJ1-5, with TRBD1 as a possible D gene (5 bases). The CDR3 runs to 13 residues. The V gene lost 3 bases and the J gene lost 7 bases, with 10 bases spanning the gap. The V gene's germline CDR1 is LGHDT and CDR2 YNNKEL (reference sequence). CDR3 DNA sequence: TGTGCCAGCAGCCAGGGCAGGGAGCAGCCCCAGCATTTT. This encodes CASSQGREQPQHF.

This clonotype was picked up many times. The V gene is TRBV2, the J gene TRBJ2-2; D not certain. CDR1 and CDR2 (germline): SNHLY, FYNNEI. This CDR3 is built from 14 residues. Trimming cost V 4 bases and J 5 bases, with 11 bases left between them. CDR3 coding DNA: TGTGCCAGCAGTGTTCGCTCCGTTACCGGGGAGCTGTTTTTT. The encoded protein is CASSVRSVTGELFF. The full variable domain, in which reference TRBV2 and TRBJ2-2 provide the parts outside the CDR3, is EPEVTQTPSHQVTQMGQEVILRCVPISNHLYFYWYRQILGQKVEFLVSFYNNEISEKSEIFDDQFSVERPDGSNFTLKIRSTKLEDSAMYFCASSVRSVTGELFFGEGSRLTVL.

This clonotype has a handful of counts. The chain joins TRBV19 to TRBJ2-1; the match to TRBD2 covers 10 bases. CDR1 is LNHDA and CDR2 is SQIVND in the germline V gene (reference sequence). CDR3 length: 17 amino acids. J lost 5 bases, V lost 8 bases, and 15 bases had no gene match. DNA for the CDR3: TGTGCCAGTGGTTTCAGAGCGGGAGGGGGGGGAGACAATGAGCAGTTCTTC. It translates to CASGFRAGGGGDNEQFF.

This clonotype was detected many times. CDR3 nucleotide sequence: TGTGCCAGCAGCCGAGGGACGACTAGCGGCTACCAAGAGACCCAGTACTTC. Its protein product is CASSRGTTSGYQETQYF. The V call is TRBV3-1, the J call TRBJ2-5, with TRBD2 matching 9 bases. V shed 4 bases and J 0 bases; nucleotides not matched to a gene: 9. The CDR3 consists of 17 residues. Germline CDR1 is LGHDT and CDR2 is YNNKEL (reference sequence).

This clonotype was detected many times. The chain links TRBV12-3 or TRBV12-4 to TRBJ2-5, with D perhaps matching TRBD1 or TRBD2 (5 bases each). Deletions cut 7 bases from V and 5 bases from J, with 17 bases between. This CDR3 has 14 amino acids. CDR3 residues: CASNPSAEGETQYF. In nucleotides, the CDR3 is TGTGCCAGCAATCCGTCAGCCGAGGGGGAGACCCAGTACTTC.

This clonotype was seen a few times. V usage is TRBV3-1 and J usage is TRBJ2-3; 9 positions agree with TRBD2. The V and J ends lost 3 bases and 5 bases, in that order; junction bases with no gene match: 9. The CDR3 totals 16 residues. CDR1 is LGHDT, CDR2 YNNKEL, per germline (reference sequence). CDR3 sequence (DNA): TGTGCCAGCAGCCATCGTGGTAGCGGGAGAATAGATACGCAGTATTTT. Translation gives CASSHRGSGRIDTQYF.

This clonotype turned up a few times. The rearrangement links TRBV20-1 to TRBJ2-1; 12 bases match TRBD2. This CDR3 is 18 amino acids long. The trim removed 3 bases at V and 1 base at J, leaving 10 bases unmatched. Per the germline V gene, CDR1 is DFQATT and CDR2 is SNEGSKA (reference sequence). DNA for the CDR3: TGCAGTGCTAGCACGCTAGCGGGAGGGTGGGGGTCCTACAATGAGCAGTTCTTC. This gives the protein CSASTLAGGWGSYNEQFF.

This clonotype was seen at least ten times. The chain links TRBV20-1 to TRBJ2-7, with 11 bases fitting TRBD2. CDR3 length equals 14 residues. Trimming took 3 bases from V and 5 from J; bases not matched to a gene: 6. Germline V gives CDR1 DFQATT, CDR2 SNEGSKA (reference sequence). CDR3 loop: CSARRSGLADEQYF. The CDR3 coding sequence is TGCAGTGCTAGGAGGTCGGGACTAGCGGACGAGCAGTACTTC.

In its sample, this clonotype was seen a few times. The chain joins TRBV28 to TRBJ2-7, with 7 bases matching TRBD1. CDR1 is MDHEN, CDR2 SYDVKM, per germline. The trim removed 5 bases at V and 4 bases at J, leaving 11 bases unmatched. The CDR3 covers 15 residues. In DNA, the CDR3 is TGTGCCAGCAGTATCCCGCAGGGGGTGGGGTACGAGCAGTACTTC. This translates into CASSIPQGVGYEQYF.

The genes are TRBV27 and TRBJ2-7; no reliable D call. The CDR3 is 9 residues long. The germline CDR1 and CDR2 sequences are MNHEY and SMNVEV (reference sequence). The DNA of the CDR3 is TGTGCATTAGAATACGAGCAGTACTTC. Protein product: CALEYEQYF.

The chain links TRBV4-2 to TRBJ1-2, with TRBD1 as a possible D gene (5 bases). Trimming shortened V by 0 bases and J by 4 bases, and 12 bases separated the two germline ends. Germline V gene lookup returns CDR1 LGHNA and CDR2 YNFKEQ. The length of the CDR3 is 15 residues. CDR3 protein: CASSQDAGHIYGYTF. CDR3 in DNA: TGTGCCAGCAGCCAAGACGCAGGACACATCTATGGCTACACCTTC.